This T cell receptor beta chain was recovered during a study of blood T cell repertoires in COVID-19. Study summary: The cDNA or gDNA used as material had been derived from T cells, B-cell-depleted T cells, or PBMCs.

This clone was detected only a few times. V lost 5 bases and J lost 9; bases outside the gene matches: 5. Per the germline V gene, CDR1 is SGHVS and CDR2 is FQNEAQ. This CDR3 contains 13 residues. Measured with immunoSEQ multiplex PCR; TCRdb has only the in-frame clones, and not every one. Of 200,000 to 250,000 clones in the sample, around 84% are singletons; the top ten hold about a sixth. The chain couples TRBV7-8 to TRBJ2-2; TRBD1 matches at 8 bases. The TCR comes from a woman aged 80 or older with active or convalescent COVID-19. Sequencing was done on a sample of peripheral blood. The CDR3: CASSAVRGRELFF. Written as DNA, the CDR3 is TGTGCCAGCAGCGCAGTCAGGGGGCGGGAGCTGTTTTTT.